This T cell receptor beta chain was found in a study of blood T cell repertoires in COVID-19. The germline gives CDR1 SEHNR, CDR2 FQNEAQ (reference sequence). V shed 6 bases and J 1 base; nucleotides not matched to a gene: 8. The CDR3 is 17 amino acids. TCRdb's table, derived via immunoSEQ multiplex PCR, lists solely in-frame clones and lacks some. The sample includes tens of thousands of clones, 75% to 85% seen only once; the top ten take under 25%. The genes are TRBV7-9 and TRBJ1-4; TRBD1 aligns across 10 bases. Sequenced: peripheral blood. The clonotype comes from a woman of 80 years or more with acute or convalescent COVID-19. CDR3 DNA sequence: TGTGCCAGCAGTCTGGGACAGGGGAGAGGAACTAATGAAAAACTGTTTTTT. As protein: CASSLGQGRGTNEKLFF.